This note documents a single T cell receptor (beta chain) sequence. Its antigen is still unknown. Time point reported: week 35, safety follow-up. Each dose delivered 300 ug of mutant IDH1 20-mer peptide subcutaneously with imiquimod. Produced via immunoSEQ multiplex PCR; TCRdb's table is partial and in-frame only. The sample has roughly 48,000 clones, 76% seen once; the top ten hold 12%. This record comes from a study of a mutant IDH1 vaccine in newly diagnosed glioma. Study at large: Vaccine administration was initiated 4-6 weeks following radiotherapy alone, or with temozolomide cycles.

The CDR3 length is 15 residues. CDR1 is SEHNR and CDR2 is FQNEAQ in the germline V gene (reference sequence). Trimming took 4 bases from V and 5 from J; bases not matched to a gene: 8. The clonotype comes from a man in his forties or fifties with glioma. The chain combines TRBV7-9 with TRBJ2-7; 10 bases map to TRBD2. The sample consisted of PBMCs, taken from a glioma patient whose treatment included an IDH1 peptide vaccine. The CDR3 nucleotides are TGTGCCAGCAGCTCCACCGGGACTAGCGTTGACGAGCAGTACTTC. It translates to CASSSTGTSVDEQYF.